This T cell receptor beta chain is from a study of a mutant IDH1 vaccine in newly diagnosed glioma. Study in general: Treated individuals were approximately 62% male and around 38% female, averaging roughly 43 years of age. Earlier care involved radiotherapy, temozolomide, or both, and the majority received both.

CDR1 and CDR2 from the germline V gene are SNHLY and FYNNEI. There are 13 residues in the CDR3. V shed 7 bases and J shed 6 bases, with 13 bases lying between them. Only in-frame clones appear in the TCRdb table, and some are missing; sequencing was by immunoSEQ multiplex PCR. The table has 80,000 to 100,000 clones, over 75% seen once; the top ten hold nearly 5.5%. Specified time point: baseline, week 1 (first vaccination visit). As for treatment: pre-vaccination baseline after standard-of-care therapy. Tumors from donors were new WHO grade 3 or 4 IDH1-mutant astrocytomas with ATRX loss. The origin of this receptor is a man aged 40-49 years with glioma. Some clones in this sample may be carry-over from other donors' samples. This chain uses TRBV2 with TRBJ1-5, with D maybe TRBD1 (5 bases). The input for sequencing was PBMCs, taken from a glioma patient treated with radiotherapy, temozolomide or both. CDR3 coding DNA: TGTGCCAGCATGCAGGGTCGAGGTCAGCCCCAGCATTTT. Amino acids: CASMQGRGQPQHF. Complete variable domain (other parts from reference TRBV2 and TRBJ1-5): EPEVTQTPSHQVTQMGQEVILRCVPISNHLYFYWYRQILGQKVEFLVSFYNNEISEKSEIFDDQFSVERPDGSNFTLKIRSTKLEDSAMYFCASMQGRGQPQHFGDGTRLSIL.